Below are 5 T cell receptor beta chains sequenced from a single sample in a study of shared clonotypes between healthy human individuals. TCRdb's table, derived via immunoSEQ multiplex PCR, lists solely in-frame clones and lacks some. The repertoire includes roughly 2.5 million clones, around 94% of them detected once, and over 0.12% sits in the top ten. What was sequenced was naive CD4+ T cells sorted from blood. Subset denoted: CD45RA+ positively selected. The receptors were gathered from a man between 18 and 35 years old in good health.

This clone was seen a few times. The same CDR3 arises from other DNA sequences in this sample as well. The chain employs TRBV5-1 and TRBJ1-1; D unresolved. The CDR3 length is 13 residues. Germline assignment: CDR1 SGHRS and CDR2 YFSETQ. Deletions cut 0 bases from V and 0 bases from J, with 3 bases between. CDR3 nucleotide sequence: TGCGCCAGCAGCTTGGGGCTGAACACTGAAGCTTTCTTT. Its protein is CASSLGLNTEAFF.

The chain employs TRBV9 and TRBJ2-1; D is perhaps TRBD1 or TRBD2 (5 bases each). The CDR3 sequence is 15 residues long. Trimming shortened V by 4 bases and J by 8 bases, and 19 bases separated the two germline ends. Germline V lookup: CDR1 SGDLS, CDR2 YYNGEE. In DNA form, the CDR3 reads TGTGCCAGCAGCCCCCGCAGCCGGGGCTTCTATGAGCAGTTCTTC. This gives the protein CASSPRSRGFYEQFF.

The chain has TRBV23-1 and TRBJ1-2; possible D gene TRBD1, 6 bases. TRBV23-1 is treated as an ORF (open reading frame) with a function not yet certain. Trimming left V 4 bases short and J 6 bases short, with 24 bases between. This CDR3 is built from 17 residues. CDR3 DNA: TGCGCCAGCAGTCCCCTAGATTGGACAGCGTGCGGGCATGGCTACACCTTC. This gives the protein CASSPLDWTACGHGYTF.

The V gene is TRBV27, the J gene TRBJ1-2; D is possibly TRBD1 (5 bases). Trimming stripped 6 bases from V and 10 bases from J, with 21 bases between. This CDR3 spans 14 amino acids. Per the germline V gene, CDR1 is MNHEY and CDR2 is SMNVEV (reference sequence). CDR3 in DNA: TGTGCCAGCAGCTATCTCCGGGACGGCGGCCTCTACACCTTC. The encoded protein is CASSYLRDGGLYTF.

This sequence joins TRBV10-1 and TRBJ2-2, with a tentative D call TRBD2 (6 bases). Germline V gene lookup returns CDR1 WNHNN and CDR2 SYGVQD (reference sequence). This CDR3 is 14 amino acids long. Trimming took off 8 bases at V and 4 bases at J, with 14 bases between the two ends. This chain's CDR3 is CASGTGGGTGELFF. CDR3 DNA: TGCGCCAGCGGAACTGGGGGAGGCACCGGGGAGCTGTTTTTT.